The 30 T cell receptor beta chains presented below share a single source sample, sequenced in a study of T cell changes during pregnancy in multiple sclerosis. Repertoires were generated with immunoSEQ multiplex PCR, while TCRdb's copy carries only in-frame clones and drops some. The sample holds around 40,000 clones, approximately 92% seen once. This specimen consisted of CD4+ T cells from peripheral blood mononuclear cells, obtained in the first trimester of pregnancy. These receptors originate from a female donor with multiple sclerosis, enrolled in a pregnancy study.

The rearrangement links TRBV10-3 to TRBJ2-1; D might be TRBD1 (5 bases). V lost 2 bases and J 7 bases, leaving 12 bases between the germline ends. CDR1 and CDR2 from the germline V gene are ENHRY and SYGVKD. CDR3 length: 14 residues. The CDR3 nucleotides are TGTGCCATCAGTGAGATGCAGGGTATGAATGAGCAGTTCTTC. It translates to CAISEMQGMNEQFF.

There are a few counts of this clone. The V and J genes are TRBV19 and TRBJ2-7; 8 positions match TRBD1. Germline V CDR1 and CDR2: LNHDA, SQIVND (reference sequence). This CDR3 contains 14 residues. V lost 4 bases to trimming and J lost 3 bases; unmatched junction nucleotides: 5. The CDR3 coding sequence is TGTGCCAGTAGTAGTCCCGGGACAGGCTACGAGCAGTACTTC. Its translation: CASSSPGTGYEQYF.

The V and J genes are TRBV2 and TRBJ2-3, with 8 bases identical to TRBD2. The CDR3 consists of 13 residues. Germline CDR1 reads SNHLY; CDR2 reads FYNNEI. Trimming at V came to 9 bases and at J to 2 bases, leaving 4 bases not matched to a gene. CDR3 amino acids: CARAGEVTDTQYF. DNA for the CDR3: TGTGCCAGAGCGGGAGAGGTCACAGATACGCAGTATTTT.

J is TRBJ1-2 and V is TRBV4-3; a possible D gene is TRBD1 (6 bases). The V end was cut by 1 base, the J end by 6 bases, with 15 bases between. Germline CDR1 reads LGHNA; CDR2 reads YSLEER. This CDR3 is built from 15 residues. The CDR3 loop reads CASSQVDRSRDGYTF. CDR3 sequence (DNA): TGCGCCAGCAGCCAAGTTGACAGGTCGAGGGATGGCTACACCTTC.

J is TRBJ2-5 and V is TRBV12-5; possibly TRBD2 for D (6 bases). The CDR3 is 14 amino acids. The ends were cut back, 0 bases at V and 5 bases at J, with 10 bases in the middle. Germline V gene lookup returns CDR1 LGHNT and CDR2 FRNRAP. The CDR3 DNA reads TGTGCTAGTGGTTTGGTAGGAGGGCTGGAGACCCAGTACTTC. Translation: CASGLVGGLETQYF.

The chain joins TRBV2 to TRBJ2-7; D might be TRBD2 (5 bases). This CDR3 has 13 residues. Trimming pared 6 bases from V and 2 bases from J, leaving 11 bases between. Germline loops: CDR1 SNHLY, CDR2 FYNNEI. The CDR3 loop reads CASRRAATYEQYF. The CDR3, as DNA: TGTGCCAGCAGGCGGGCGGCTACCTACGAGCAGTACTTC.

This chain uses TRBV4-1 with TRBJ2-6; TRBD2 is a possible D gene (5 bases). Germline lookup yields CDR1 MGHRA and CDR2 YSYEKL. V lost 2 bases, J lost 1 base, and 6 bases lay in between. The CDR3 runs to 15 residues. DNA for the CDR3: TGCGCCAGCAGCCAACCGGGATCTGGGGCCAACGTCCTGACTTTC. It yields the protein CASSQPGSGANVLTF.

The rearrangement uses TRBV11-1 and TRBJ2-5; the D gene is possibly TRBD1 (6 bases). CDR1 is SGHAT and CDR2 is FQDESV in the germline V gene (reference sequence). The V end was cut by 8 bases, the J end by 1 base, with 8 bases between. The CDR3 is 12 amino acids. This CDR3 is CASSDSQETQYF. CDR3 coding DNA: TGTGCCAGCTCGGACAGCCAAGAGACCCAGTACTTC.

The J gene is TRBJ1-2, the V gene TRBV18; 7 bases are shared with TRBD1. Trimming took 0 bases from V and 8 from J; bases not matched to a gene: 12. Germline V CDR1 and CDR2: KGHSH, LQKENI. This CDR3 spans 16 amino acids. The chain's CDR3 is CASSPPGGQRIIGYTF. The CDR3 DNA reads TGTGCCAGCTCACCACCTGGGGGACAGAGGATTATAGGCTACACCTTC.

The chain has TRBV5-1 and TRBJ2-7; D is possibly TRBD1 (6 bases). The germline V gene has CDR1 SGHRS and CDR2 YFSETQ. The CDR3 is 13 residues long. Trimming left V 5 bases short and J 5 bases short, with 14 bases between. The DNA for the CDR3 is TGCGCCAGCAGGATTGACAGGATCCACGAGCAGTACTTC. Translating it yields CASRIDRIHEQYF. Full variable domain (outside the CDR3, taken from reference TRBV5-1 and TRBJ2-7): KAGVTQTPRYLIKTRGQQVTLSCSPISGHRSVSWYQQTPGQGLQFLFEYFSETQRNKGNFPGRFSGRQFSNSRSEMNVSTLELGDSALYLCASRIDRIHEQYFGPGTRLTVT.

The chain couples TRBV27 to TRBJ2-2; 9 bases map to TRBD2. The CDR3 contains 16 residues. Germline-derived CDR1 and CDR2 are MNHEY and SMNVEV (reference sequence). The ends lost 5 bases at V and 6 bases at J; junction bases unmatched: 10. CDR3 DNA sequence: TGTGCCAGCAGTCCCCTCGCGGGAGGGACCCCCGGGGAGCTGTTTTTT. It codes for CASSPLAGGTPGELFF.

This rearrangement joins TRBV6-1 to TRBJ1-5, with D maybe TRBD1 (5 bases). The CDR3 runs to 15 residues. Trimming took 1 base from V and 5 from J, leaving 12 bases between them. The V gene's germline CDR1 is MNHNS and CDR2 SASEGT. This CDR3 reads CASSEVGGEYQPQHF. The CDR3 DNA follows: TGTGCCAGCAGTGAAGTCGGGGGGGAATATCAGCCCCAGCATTTT.

This chain connects TRBV28 to TRBJ2-5; D is perhaps TRBD1 (5 bases). There are 15 residues in the CDR3. The germline V gene has CDR1 MDHEN and CDR2 SYDVKM. Trimming took off 3 bases at V and 4 bases at J, with 15 bases between the two ends. In DNA form, the CDR3 reads TGTGCCAGCAGTTTGGGGCGGTTGGGTGGAGAGACCCAGTACTTC. Its protein product is CASSLGRLGGETQYF.

This sequence joins TRBV5-4 and TRBJ2-7; 8 positions match TRBD2. This CDR3 contains 16 residues. The V segment lost 4 bases and the J segment 8 bases; nucleotides outside the gene matches: 17. Germline CDR1 and CDR2: SGHNT and YYREEE (reference sequence). CDR3 residues: CASSPGVAGKVGKQYF. As DNA, the CDR3 is TGTGCCAGCAGCCCTGGTGTAGCGGGAAAGGTCGGAAAGCAGTACTTC. Full variable domain (outside the CDR3, taken from reference TRBV5-4 and TRBJ2-7): ETGVTQSPTHLIKTRGQQVTLRCSSQSGHNTVSWYQQALGQGPQFIFQYYREEENGRGNFPPRFSGLQFPNYSSELNVNALELDDSALYLCASSPGVAGKVGKQYFGPGTRLTVT.

The rearrangement joins TRBV29-1 to TRBJ2-3; 11 bases fit TRBD2. V lost 2 bases to trimming and J lost 6 bases; unmatched junction nucleotides: 4. There are 14 residues in the CDR3. Germline CDR1 is SQVTM and CDR2 is ANQGSEA. Here the CDR3 DNA reads TGCAGCGTTGAACTAGCGGGAGGACCGGATACGCAGTATTTT. Protein sequence: CSVELAGGPDTQYF.

The V call is TRBV14, the J call TRBJ1-1, with a weak D call TRBD1 (5 bases). CDR3 length equals 20 residues. CDR1 and CDR2 (germline): SGHDN, FVKESK. V was clipped by 2 bases and J by 5 bases, with 30 bases between them. CDR3 loop: CASSQSAPADIRGAGTEAFF. The CDR3 DNA reads TGTGCCAGCAGCCAATCAGCACCGGCGGACATCCGGGGCGCGGGGACTGAAGCTTTCTTT.

The CDR3 bases are TGTGCCAGCAGTTCGGGTAACTATGGCTACACCTTC. Its translation is CASSSGNYGYTF. The chain carries TRBV28 and TRBJ1-2; D unclear. The CDR3 runs 12 residues. Germline CDR1 reads MDHEN; CDR2 reads SYDVKM. The V gene lost 4 bases and the J gene lost 1 base, with 4 bases spanning the gap.

V is TRBV19 and J is TRBJ1-2, with a weak D call TRBD1 (5 bases). V lost 6 bases to trimming and J lost 0 bases, with 11 bases between them. The CDR3 sequence is 14 residues long. Looked up from germline, CDR1 is LNHDA and CDR2 is SQIVND (reference sequence). The CDR3: CASSDRTSNYGYTF. The DNA of the CDR3 is TGTGCCAGTAGCGACAGAACTTCTAACTATGGCTACACCTTC.

The CDR3 reads CASSVGTGAAGELFF. The CDR3, as DNA: TGTGCCAGCAGCGTAGGTACAGGGGCGGCCGGGGAGCTGTTTTTT. The gene calls are TRBV9 and TRBJ2-2; 7 nucleotides align to TRBD1. Germline CDR1 SGDLS, CDR2 YYNGEE. J lost 6 bases, V lost 0 bases, and 5 bases had no gene match. The CDR3 length is 15 residues.

The V and J genes are TRBV28 and TRBJ1-4, with D possibly TRBD1 on 6 matching bases. Germline loops: CDR1 MDHEN, CDR2 SYDVKM. This CDR3 is built from 13 residues. Trimming stripped 6 bases from V and 6 bases from J, with 11 bases between. The CDR3, as DNA: TGTGCCAGCAGCACCCCAGGGGATGAAAAACTGTTTTTT. Residues: CASSTPGDEKLFF.

The chain couples TRBV4-3 to TRBJ2-1, with 7 bases aligning to TRBD1. This CDR3 spans 12 amino acids. Per the germline V gene, CDR1 is LGHNA and CDR2 is YSLEER. Unmatched junction bases numbered 6, after V lost 2 bases and J lost 14 bases. The CDR3 region has the DNA TGCGCCAGCAGCCAACAGGGGACAGAGAAGTTCTTC. It yields the protein CASSQQGTEKFF.

The chain links TRBV5-4 to TRBJ2-6; 7 positions agree with TRBD1. J gave up 4 bases and V 0 bases, and 1 base lay outside the gene matches. There are 15 residues in the CDR3. Germline V lookup: CDR1 SGHNT, CDR2 YYREEE (reference sequence). The CDR3 loop reads CASSLEGAGANVLTF. In nucleotides, the CDR3 is TGTGCCAGCAGCTTGGAGGGGGCGGGGGCCAACGTCCTGACTTTC.

This clone came up once. In DNA, the CDR3 is TGCGCCAGCAGCCAAGATCGGGGGGGGACTGAAGCTTTCTTT. Translated, it gives CASSQDRGGTEAFF. V gene TRBV4-1 combines with J gene TRBJ1-1; D possibly corresponds to TRBD1 (5 bases). The V end was cut by 0 bases, the J end by 5 bases, with 10 bases between. The CDR3 extends over 14 amino acids. CDR1 is MGHRA, CDR2 YSYEKL, per germline.

V gene TRBV4-1 combines with J gene TRBJ2-4, with 12 positions matching TRBD2. With V trimmed by 9 bases and J by 5 bases, 8 bases remained unmatched. Germline CDR1 is MGHRA and CDR2 is YSYEKL. CDR3 length: 15 amino acids. The CDR3 region is CASSSGRAPENIQYF. The CDR3 DNA reads TGCGCCAGTTCTAGCGGGAGGGCCCCGGAAAACATTCAGTACTTC.

The rearrangement uses TRBV5-4 and TRBJ2-7; 7 bases are shared with TRBD1. Looked up from germline, CDR1 is SGHNT and CDR2 is YYREEE (reference sequence). The V and J ends lost 1 base and 2 bases, in that order; junction bases with no gene match: 6. This CDR3 has 15 amino acids. The CDR3 DNA is TGTGCCAGCAGCTTGAGGACAGGTCAACCCTACGAGCAGTACTTC. Its protein product is CASSLRTGQPYEQYF.

The V call is TRBV7-2, the J call TRBJ2-3; no reliable D call. Germline values: CDR1 SGHTA, CDR2 FQGNSA. The ends were cut back, 2 bases at V and 0 bases at J, with 12 bases in the middle. The CDR3 sequence is 16 residues long. The CDR3 sequence is CASSLFPGSSTDTQYF. The CDR3, as DNA: TGTGCCAGCAGCTTATTTCCAGGCTCCAGCACAGATACGCAGTATTTT.

The chain recombines TRBV9 with TRBJ2-7; 8 nucleotides agree with TRBD2. Trimming removed 4 bases from V and 6 bases from J; junction bases left unmatched: 6. CDR3 length equals 13 residues. Germline V gene sequence: CDR1 SGDLS, CDR2 YYNGEE. CDR3: CASSPGTSGEQYF. CDR3 in DNA: TGTGCCAGCAGCCCCGGGACTAGTGGCGAGCAGTACTTC.

The CDR3 DNA follows: TGTGCCAGCTCTCAGGACTATGGCTACACCTTC. Amino acid sequence: CASSQDYGYTF. The chain has TRBV18 and TRBJ1-2; the D is unclear. CDR3 length: 11 residues. The ends were cut back, 6 bases at V and 3 bases at J, with 5 bases in the middle. CDR1 and CDR2 (germline): KGHSH, LQKENI.

The chain carries TRBV9 and TRBJ2-3, with 9 bases that match TRBD2. V dropped 2 bases and J dropped 4; count of bases not matched to a gene: 2. This CDR3 is 14 amino acids long. CDR1 is SGDLS and CDR2 is YYNGEE in the germline V gene. The chain's CDR3 is CASSVVAGADTQYF. The CDR3 DNA sequence: TGTGCCAGCAGCGTCGTAGCGGGAGCAGATACGCAGTATTTT.

The V call is TRBV6-5, the J call TRBJ1-1; 7 nucleotides line up with TRBD1. The CDR3 runs to 12 residues. Germline V gene sequence: CDR1 MNHEY, CDR2 SVGAGI. Trimming took 6 bases from V and 3 from J; bases not matched to a gene: 1. The DNA for the CDR3 is TGTGCCAGCAGGGGACAGCACACTGAAGCTTTCTTT. It is translated as CASRGQHTEAFF.